This T cell receptor (beta chain) was identified during a study of CD8 T cells in seronegative destructive rheumatoid arthritis (TCRdb year 2020). Study-wide context: Most of the eight CND-RA patients were receiving biological drugs at sampling. Peripheral CD8+ TCRbeta repertoires were compared between CCP-negative destructive rheumatoid arthritis (CND-RA) patients and newly diagnosed seropositive RA, seronegative RA and healthy controls. The seropositive RA, seronegative RA and healthy control comparison cohorts were obtained from an earlier published TCRbeta dataset rather than being newly sequenced. What the research found in general, with its limitations: The small size of the CND-RA cohort was acknowledged as a limitation of the study. CND-RA repertoires showed more CMV-reactive and fewer influenza A-reactive CD8+ TCRbeta sequences than controls and other RA subtypes. Without diagnostic samples, TCR repertoire differences may partly reflect poor disease control over the years rather than being present at onset. After adjusting for age, CND-RA patients appeared to have less diverse, more clonal CD8+ TCRbeta repertoires than other RA subtypes. No public clonotype enrichment survived Benjamini-Hochberg correction across the 110,000 or so clonotypes tested. A distinct set of enriched public clonotypes appeared to be present in CND-RA patients, and the authors interpreted this finding as support for a separate disease subset.

A negative result on the clinical CCP2 antibody test was shown by CND-RA patients, and progression of joint destruction was observed despite active therapy. All CND-RA patients were characterized by typical joint destruction in wrists and ankles and by failure of conventional anti-rheumatic therapy. CND-RA patients were sampled after long disease histories, spanning decades in several cases, rather than at diagnosis. Fifty millilitres of EDTA-anticoagulated peripheral blood were drawn from each patient. Density gradient separation with Ficoll-Paque PLUS was used to isolate peripheral blood mononuclear cells. AutoMACS magnetic bead positive selection was used to isolate CD8+ cells from fresh or cryopreserved PBMCs, and flow cytometry was used to check purity. Nucleospin Tissue or Tissue XS kits were used to extract genomic DNA, which was then quantified on a Qubit 2.0 fluorometer. Genomic DNA from CD8+ cells was used for TCRbeta sequencing according to the manufacturer's instructions. TCRbeta sequencing used the immunoSEQ assay and was run at a genomics technology centre in Finland. As for how the authors treated the data: Clonotype tables generated by the immunoSEQ preprocessing pipeline were converted into VDJtools format, and non-productive clonotypes were filtered out. Any sample with fewer than 10,000 reads was excluded, the remaining samples were subsampled to 10,000 reads, and most of the eight CND-RA samples made it through. Using the VDJtools CalcDiversityStats function on data subsampled to 10,000 reads, the Shannon-Wiener, Simpson and clonality indices were calculated. Non-singleton TCRbeta clonotypes were hard-matched, with no mismatches allowed, against VDJdb to infer antigen specificity. CDR3 sequences that differed by a single amino acid (Hamming distance 1) were grouped into clusters that potentially share antigen targets. After each group was resampled to six samples, one-sided Fisher's exact tests checked public clonotypes for group enrichment, with the whole procedure repeated ten times. This is the immuneACCESS table as TCRdb keeps it, with only in-frame sequences that have V and J called. A part of the clones is gone; compared with another copy, unresolved V genes explain less than half, and the rest is unexplained. The V and J calls and the clone size are those of that table, but D and trimming were determined from the DNA. This sample gives about 12,000 clones in total; around 83% of them show up just once. The leading ten clones occupy 27% of the sample.

V lost 7 bases and J lost 2 bases; the stretch between them is 17 bases long. The germline V gene sets CDR1 to LGHNT and CDR2 to FRNRAP. The CDR3 holds 15 amino acids from the cysteine to the phenylalanine. The retained sequence is limited to the CDR3, 45 bases, with the frame set at the first base. About this clone: The target of this receptor is not known. Base-call qualities are not available, and no considerably larger clone is one nucleotide away.

The clonotype comes from a woman aged 25 to 50 with seronegative destructive rheumatoid arthritis. The sequence is built from TRBV12-5 and TRBJ1-1, with a weak D call of TRBD1 (6 bases match). The sequencing input was CD8+ T cells from blood. The DNA reads as follows: TGTGCTAGTGCCCTGAGGTTACAGGGAAACACTGAAGCTTTCTTT. It translates as CASALRLQGNTEAFF.